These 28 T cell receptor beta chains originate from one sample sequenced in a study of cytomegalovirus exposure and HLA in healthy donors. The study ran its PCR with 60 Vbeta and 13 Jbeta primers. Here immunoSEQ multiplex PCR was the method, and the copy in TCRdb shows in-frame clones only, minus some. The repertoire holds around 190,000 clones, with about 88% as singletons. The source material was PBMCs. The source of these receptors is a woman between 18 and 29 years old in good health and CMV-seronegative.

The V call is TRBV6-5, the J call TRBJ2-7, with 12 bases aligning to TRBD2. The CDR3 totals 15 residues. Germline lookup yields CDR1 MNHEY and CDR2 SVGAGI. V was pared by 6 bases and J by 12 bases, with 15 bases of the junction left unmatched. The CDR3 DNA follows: TGTGCCAGCAGGCCTAATCTAGCGGGAGGGACTCAAACGTACTTC. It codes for CASRPNLAGGTQTYF.

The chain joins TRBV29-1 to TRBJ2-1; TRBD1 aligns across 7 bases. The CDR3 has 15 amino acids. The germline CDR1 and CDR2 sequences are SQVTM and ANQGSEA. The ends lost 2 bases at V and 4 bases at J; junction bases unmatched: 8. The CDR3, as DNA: TGCAGCGTTGAAACCCGGACAGGCGGTTACAATGAGCAGTTCTTC. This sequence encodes CSVETRTGGYNEQFF.

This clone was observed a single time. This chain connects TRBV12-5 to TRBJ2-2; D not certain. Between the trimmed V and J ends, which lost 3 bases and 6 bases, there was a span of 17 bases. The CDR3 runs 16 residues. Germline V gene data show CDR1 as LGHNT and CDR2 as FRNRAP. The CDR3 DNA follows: TGTGCTAGTGGTTTTTGGCCAGGCCTAAACGCCGGGGAGCTGTTTTTT. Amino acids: CASGFWPGLNAGELFF.

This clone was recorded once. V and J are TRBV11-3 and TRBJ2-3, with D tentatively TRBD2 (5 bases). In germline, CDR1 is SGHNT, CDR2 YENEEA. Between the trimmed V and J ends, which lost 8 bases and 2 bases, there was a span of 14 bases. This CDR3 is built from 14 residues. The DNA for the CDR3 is TGTGCCAGCGGGAGAGGTCAGACCACAGATACGCAGTATTTT. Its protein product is CASGRGQTTDTQYF. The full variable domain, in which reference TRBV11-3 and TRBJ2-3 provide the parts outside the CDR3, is EAGVVQSPRYKIIEKKQPVAFWCNPISGHNTLYWYLQNLGQGPELLIRYENEEAVDDSQLPKDRFSAERLKGVDSTLKIQPAELGDSAVYLCASGRGQTTDTQYFGPGTRLTVL.

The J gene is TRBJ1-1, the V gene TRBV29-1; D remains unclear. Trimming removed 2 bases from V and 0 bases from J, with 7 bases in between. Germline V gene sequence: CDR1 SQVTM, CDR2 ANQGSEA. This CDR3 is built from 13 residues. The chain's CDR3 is CSVERELNTEAFF. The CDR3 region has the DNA TGCAGCGTTGAACGGGAGCTGAACACTGAAGCTTTCTTT. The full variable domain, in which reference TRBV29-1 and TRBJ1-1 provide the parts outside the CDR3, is SAVISQKPSRDICQRGTSLTIQCQVDSQVTMMFWYRQQPGQSLTLIATANQGSEATYESGFVIDKFPISRPNLTFSTLTVSNMSPEDSSIYLCSVERELNTEAFFGQGTRLTVV.

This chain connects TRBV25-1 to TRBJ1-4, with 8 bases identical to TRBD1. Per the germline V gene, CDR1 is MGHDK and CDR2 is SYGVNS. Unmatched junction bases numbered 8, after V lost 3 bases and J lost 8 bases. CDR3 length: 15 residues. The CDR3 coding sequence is TGTGCCAGCAGTGATCCAGGGGGCGCGAGGGAAAAACTGTTTTTT. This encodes CASSDPGGAREKLFF.

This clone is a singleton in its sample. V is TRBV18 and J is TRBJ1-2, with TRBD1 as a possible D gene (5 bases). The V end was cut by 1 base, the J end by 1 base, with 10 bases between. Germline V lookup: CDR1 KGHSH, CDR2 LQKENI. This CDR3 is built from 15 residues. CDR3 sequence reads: CASSPQKGDNYGYTF. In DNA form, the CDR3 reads TGTGCCAGCTCACCACAGAAAGGGGATAACTATGGCTACACCTTC.

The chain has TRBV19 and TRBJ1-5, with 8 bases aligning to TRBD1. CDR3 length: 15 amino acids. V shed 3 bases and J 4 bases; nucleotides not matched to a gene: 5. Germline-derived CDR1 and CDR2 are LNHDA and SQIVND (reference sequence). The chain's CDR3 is CASSMWTGMNQPQHF. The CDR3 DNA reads TGTGCCAGTAGTATGTGGACAGGGATGAATCAGCCCCAGCATTTT.

The CDR3 spells CASTLRRVATPMDTEAFF. In DNA form, the CDR3 reads TGTGCCAGCACCTTACGTCGGGTCGCCACCCCGATGGACACTGAAGCTTTCTTT. The J gene is TRBJ1-1, the V gene TRBV28; D unclear. CDR3 length: 18 residues. From germline, CDR1 is MDHEN and CDR2 SYDVKM. The V and J ends lost 7 bases and 3 bases respectively, with 27 bases between them.

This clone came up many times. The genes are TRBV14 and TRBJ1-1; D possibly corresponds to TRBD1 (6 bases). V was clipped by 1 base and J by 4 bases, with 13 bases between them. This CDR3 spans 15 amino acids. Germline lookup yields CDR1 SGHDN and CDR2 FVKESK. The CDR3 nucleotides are TGTGCCAGCAGCCAAGCAGGGGCCCTGGGCACTGAAGCTTTCTTT. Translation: CASSQAGALGTEAFF.

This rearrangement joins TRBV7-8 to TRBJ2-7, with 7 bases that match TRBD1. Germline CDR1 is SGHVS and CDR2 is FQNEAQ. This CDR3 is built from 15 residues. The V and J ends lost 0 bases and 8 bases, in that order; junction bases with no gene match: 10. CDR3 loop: CASSLAPRGNPQQYF. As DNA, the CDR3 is TGTGCCAGCAGCTTAGCGCCCAGGGGGAACCCCCAGCAGTACTTC.

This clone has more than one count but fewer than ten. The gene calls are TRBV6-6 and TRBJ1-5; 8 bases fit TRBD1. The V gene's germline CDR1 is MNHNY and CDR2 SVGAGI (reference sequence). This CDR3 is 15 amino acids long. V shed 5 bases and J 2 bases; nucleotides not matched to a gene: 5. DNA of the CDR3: TGTGCCAGCAGTGCAGGACAGGGCGGCAATCAGCCCCAGCATTTT. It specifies CASSAGQGGNQPQHF.

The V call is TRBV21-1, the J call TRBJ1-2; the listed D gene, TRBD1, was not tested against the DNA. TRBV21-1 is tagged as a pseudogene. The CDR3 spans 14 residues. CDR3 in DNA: TGTGCCAGCAGTCGTCGGGACAGGCGGAACGGCTACACCTTC. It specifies CASSRRDRRNGYTF.

DNA of the CDR3: TGTGCCAGCAGCACCGGAGGGGACTCCTACGAGCAGTACTTC. Protein: CASSTGGDSYEQYF. The V call is TRBV11-3, the J call TRBJ2-7; D possibly corresponds to TRBD2 (6 bases). This CDR3 contains 14 residues. The V gene's germline CDR1 is SGHNT and CDR2 YENEEA. V dropped 5 bases and J dropped 0 bases, with 11 bases sitting between them. The entire variable domain, with the rest obtained from reference TRBV11-3 and TRBJ2-7, is as follows: EAGVVQSPRYKIIEKKQPVAFWCNPISGHNTLYWYLQNLGQGPELLIRYENEEAVDDSQLPKDRFSAERLKGVDSTLKIQPAELGDSAVYLCASSTGGDSYEQYFGPGTRLTVT.

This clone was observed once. The CDR3 DNA follows: TGTGCCAGCAGCTTTTCGGACAGCAAGGGAAACACCATATATTTT. It codes for CASSFSDSKGNTIYF. The chain is built from TRBV7-2 and TRBJ1-3, with D tentatively TRBD1 (6 bases). This CDR3 is 15 amino acids long. CDR1 SGHTA and CDR2 FQGNSA come from the germline V gene. V was cut by 3 bases and J by 4 bases, with 13 bases left in between.

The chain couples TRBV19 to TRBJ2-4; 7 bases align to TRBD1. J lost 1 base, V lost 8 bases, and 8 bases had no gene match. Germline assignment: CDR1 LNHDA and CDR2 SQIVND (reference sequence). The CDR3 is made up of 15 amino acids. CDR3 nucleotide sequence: TGTGCCAGTGGAGCTACAGGGGAGGCCAAAAACATTCAGTACTTC. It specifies CASGATGEAKNIQYF. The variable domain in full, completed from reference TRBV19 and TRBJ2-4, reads DGGITQSPKYLFRKEGQNVTLSCEQNLNHDAMYWYRQDPGQGLRLIYYSQIVNDFQKGDIAEGYSVSREKKESFPLTVTSAQKNPTAFYLCASGATGEAKNIQYFGAGTRLSVL.

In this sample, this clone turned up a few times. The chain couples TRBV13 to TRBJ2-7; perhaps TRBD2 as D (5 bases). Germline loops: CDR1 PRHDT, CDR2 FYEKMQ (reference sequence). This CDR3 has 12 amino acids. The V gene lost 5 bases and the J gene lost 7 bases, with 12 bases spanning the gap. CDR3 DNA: TGTGCCAGCAGCCTCCGTACTAGGGAGCAGTACTTC. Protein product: CASSLRTREQYF. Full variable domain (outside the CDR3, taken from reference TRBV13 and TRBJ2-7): AAGVIQSPRHLIKEKRETATLKCYPIPRHDTVYWYQQGPGQDPQFLISFYEKMQSDKGSIPDRFSAQQFSDYHSELNMSSLELGDSALYFCASSLRTREQYFGPGTRLTVT.

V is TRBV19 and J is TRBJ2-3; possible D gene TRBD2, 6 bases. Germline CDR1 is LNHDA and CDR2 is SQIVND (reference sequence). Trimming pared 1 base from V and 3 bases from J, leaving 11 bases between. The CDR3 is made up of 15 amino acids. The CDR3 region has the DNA TGTGCCAGTAGTATAGGGGCCAGCGGGACAGATACGCAGTATTTT. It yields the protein CASSIGASGTDTQYF.

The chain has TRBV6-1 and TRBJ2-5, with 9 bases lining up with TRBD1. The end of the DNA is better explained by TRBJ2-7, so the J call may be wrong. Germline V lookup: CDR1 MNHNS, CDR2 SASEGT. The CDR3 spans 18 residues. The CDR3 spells CASSAGFGTGLNSYEQYF. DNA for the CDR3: TGTGCCAGCAGTGCCGGCTTCGGGACAGGGCTAAACTCGTACGAGCAGTACTTC.

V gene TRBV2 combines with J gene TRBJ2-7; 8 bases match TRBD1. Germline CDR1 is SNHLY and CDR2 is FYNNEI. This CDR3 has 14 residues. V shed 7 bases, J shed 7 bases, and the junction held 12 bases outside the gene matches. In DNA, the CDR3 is TGTGCCAGCATGGAGGGCAGGGGGCCTGGGGAGCAGTACTTC. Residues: CASMEGRGPGEQYF.

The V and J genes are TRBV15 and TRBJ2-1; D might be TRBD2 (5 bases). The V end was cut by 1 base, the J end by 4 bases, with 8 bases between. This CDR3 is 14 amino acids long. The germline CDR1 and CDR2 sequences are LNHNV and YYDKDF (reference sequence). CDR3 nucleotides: TGTGCCACCAGCAGAGGAAGGGAGTACAATGAGCAGTTCTTC. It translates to CATSRGREYNEQFF.

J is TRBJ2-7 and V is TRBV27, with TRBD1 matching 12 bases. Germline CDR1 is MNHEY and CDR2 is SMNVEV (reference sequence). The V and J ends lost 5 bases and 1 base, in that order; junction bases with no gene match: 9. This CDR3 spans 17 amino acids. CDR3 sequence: CASSLTGTGGASYEQYF. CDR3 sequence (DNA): TGTGCCAGCAGTCTTACCGGGACAGGGGGCGCTTCCTACGAGCAGTACTTC.

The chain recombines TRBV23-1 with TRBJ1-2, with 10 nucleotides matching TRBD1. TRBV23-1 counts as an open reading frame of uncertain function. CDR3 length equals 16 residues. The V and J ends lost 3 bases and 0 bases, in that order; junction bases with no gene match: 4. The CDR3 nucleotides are TGCGCCAGCAGTCAGGGGACAGGGGCCCCTAACTATGGCTACACCTTC. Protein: CASSQGTGAPNYGYTF.

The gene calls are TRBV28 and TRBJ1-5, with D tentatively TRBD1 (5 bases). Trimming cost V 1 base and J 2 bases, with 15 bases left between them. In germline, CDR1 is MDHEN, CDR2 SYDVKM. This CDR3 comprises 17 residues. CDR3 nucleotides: TGTGCCAGCAGTTTATTAGGGGTTGGAGGGGGCAATCAGCCCCAGCATTTT. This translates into CASSLLGVGGGNQPQHF.

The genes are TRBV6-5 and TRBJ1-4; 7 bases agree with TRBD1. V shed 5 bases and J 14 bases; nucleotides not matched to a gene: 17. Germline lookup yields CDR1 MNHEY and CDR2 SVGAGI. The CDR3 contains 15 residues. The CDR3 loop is CASSQGTATIPLLFF. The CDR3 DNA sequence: TGTGCCAGCAGTCAGGGGACAGCTACAATTCCCTTGCTGTTTTTT.

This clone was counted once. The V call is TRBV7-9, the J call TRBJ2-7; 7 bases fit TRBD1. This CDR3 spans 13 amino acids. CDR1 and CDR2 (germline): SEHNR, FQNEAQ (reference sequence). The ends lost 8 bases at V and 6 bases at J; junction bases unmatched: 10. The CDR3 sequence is CASAGTAPFEQYF. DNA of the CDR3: TGTGCCAGCGCCGGGACAGCCCCCTTCGAGCAGTACTTC.

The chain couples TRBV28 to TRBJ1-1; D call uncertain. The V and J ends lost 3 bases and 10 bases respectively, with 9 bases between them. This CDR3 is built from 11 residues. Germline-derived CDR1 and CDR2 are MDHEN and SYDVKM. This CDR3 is CASSFGVIAFF. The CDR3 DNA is TGTGCCAGCAGTTTCGGGGTCATAGCTTTCTTT.

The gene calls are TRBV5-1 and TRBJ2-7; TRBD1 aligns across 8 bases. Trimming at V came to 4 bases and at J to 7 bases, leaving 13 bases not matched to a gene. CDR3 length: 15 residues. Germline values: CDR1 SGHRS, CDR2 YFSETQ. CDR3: CASSPGAGGSLEQYF. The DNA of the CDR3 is TGCGCCAGCAGCCCAGGGGCAGGGGGCTCGTTAGAGCAGTACTTC.